Shown below are 27 T cell receptor beta chains from a single sample sequenced in a study of T cell repertoires in cytomegalovirus infection. TCRdb re-analysed the reads in MiXCR, keeping a single row per CDR3 protein. The sample records around 740,000 distinct CDR3 sequences, roughly 35% being singletons. Sequencing was done on a sample of PBMCs. The receptors originated from a human donor in good health (CMV status not recorded). Some clones in this sample may be carry-over from other donors' samples.

At least ten counts were recorded for this clonotype. V is TRBV7-2 and J is TRBJ1-5; D is perhaps TRBD1 (5 bases). The V end was cut by 5 bases, the J end by 11 bases, with 22 bases between. The germline CDR1 and CDR2 sequences are SGHTA and FQGNSA. There are 15 residues in the CDR3. CDR3 DNA: TGTGCCAGCAGCCCCTCTCGGGACCTTTCCGAGGCCCAGCATTTT. This gives the protein CASSPSRDLSEAQHF.

This rearrangement joins TRBV12-3 or TRBV12-4 to TRBJ1-2, with D uncertain. CDR3 size: 16 residues. V lost 0 bases, J lost 5 bases, and 16 bases lay in between. The CDR3 DNA reads as TGTGCCAGCAGTTTAGCGCCAAGTTATCCTTGGTATGGCTACACCTTC. It encodes CASSLAPSYPWYGYTF.

This clonotype was counted a few times. The chain carries TRBV6-5 and TRBJ2-7; 9 bases align to TRBD1. Germline trimming cut 4 bases from V and 11 bases from J; bases unmatched to any gene: 18. The CDR3 has 16 amino acids. Germline V lookup: CDR1 MNHEY, CDR2 SVGAGI. In nucleotides, the CDR3 is TGTGCCAGCAGTTCCCCCCGCGGGGGACAGGGTCTCACCGAGTACTTC. It translates to CASSSPRGGQGLTEYF.

J is TRBJ1-4 and V is TRBV19; 9 bases match TRBD1. There are 15 residues in the CDR3. Trimming cost V 6 bases and J 10 bases; bases outside gene matches: 12. Germline values: CDR1 LNHDA, CDR2 SQIVND (reference sequence). CDR3 sequence: CASRPWTGEGRKLFF. The CDR3 region has the DNA TGTGCCAGTAGACCTTGGACAGGGGAAGGTCGAAAACTGTTTTTT.

This clonotype was seen at least ten times. The gene calls are TRBV7-2 and TRBJ2-3; 9 nucleotides match TRBD1. Germline lookup yields CDR1 SGHTA and CDR2 FQGNSA. The CDR3 is made up of 17 amino acids. With V trimmed by 3 bases and J by 3 bases, 10 bases remained unmatched. The CDR3 reads CASSFPGQGLPTDTQYF. CDR3 DNA: TGTGCCAGCAGCTTCCCGGGACAGGGCCTCCCGACAGATACGCAGTATTTT.

Points on this clonotype: This clone may be a read error of a much larger clone one base away. The rearrangement links TRBV12-3 or TRBV12-4 to TRBJ2-5; D uncertain. There are 12 residues in the CDR3. V was shortened by 6 bases and J by 5 bases, with 10 bases between the two germline ends. The CDR3 DNA sequence: TGTGCCAGCAGATACTTGGTGGAGACCCAGTACTTC. It encodes CASRYLVETQYF.

This clonotype appeared a few times. The V and J genes are TRBV12-3 or TRBV12-4 and TRBJ1-6; TRBD1 aligns across 7 bases. The CDR3 covers 14 residues. The V and J ends lost 3 bases and 10 bases, in that order; junction bases with no gene match: 6. The CDR3 here is CASSLRQGKSPLHF. CDR3 in DNA: TGTGCCAGCAGTTTGAGACAGGGAAAATCACCCCTCCACTTT.

This sequence joins TRBV7-8 and TRBJ2-7; no reliable D call. Germline values: CDR1 SGHVS, CDR2 FQNEAQ. The germline V and J ends were trimmed by 9 bases and 4 bases, with 19 bases remaining between them. The CDR3 extends over 14 amino acids. CDR3 nucleotides: TGTGCCAGTTTAGACCCCAATCGGGTATACGAGCAGTACTTC. It encodes CASLDPNRVYEQYF.

This clonotype was found a few times. The chain joins TRBV19 to TRBJ2-1; D is perhaps TRBD2 (6 bases). V lost 2 bases and J 6 bases, leaving 14 bases between the germline ends. The germline gives CDR1 LNHDA, CDR2 SQIVND (reference sequence). The CDR3 loop spans 15 amino acids. CDR3 DNA: TGTGCCAGTAGTATAACATCGGGAGAGGGCAATGAGCAGTTCTTC. This sequence encodes CASSITSGEGNEQFF.

The CDR3 loop is CASSLTGTGDEKLFF. CDR3 nucleotides: TGTGCCAGCAGTCTGACAGGGACGGGGGATGAAAAACTGTTTTTT. The V and J genes are TRBV12-3 or TRBV12-4 and TRBJ1-4, with TRBD1 matching 7 bases. This CDR3 spans 15 amino acids. Trimming removed 5 bases from V and 6 bases from J; junction bases left unmatched: 9.

As regards this clonotype: An end of the junction does not agree with germline; a read error may underlie this. The chain carries TRBV12-3 or TRBV12-4 and TRBJ1-4; D is unresolved. CDR3 size: 15 residues. The CDR3 DNA reads TGTGACAGCAGTTCCGTGGAGATTACTAATGAAAAACTGTTTTTT. Protein product: CDSSSVEITNEKLFF.

This sequence joins TRBV19 and TRBJ2-6; no clear D. CDR1 LNHDA and CDR2 SQIVND come from the germline V gene (reference sequence). CDR3 size: 15 residues. V lost 3 bases and J lost 1, with 7 bases in between. This chain's CDR3 is CASSIIVSGANVLTF. As DNA, the CDR3 is TGTGCCAGTAGTATCATAGTATCTGGGGCCAACGTCCTGACTTTC.

A single count supports this clonotype. The chain combines TRBV28 with TRBJ2-7; D is uncertain. The CDR3 covers 13 residues. Germline CDR1 is MDHEN and CDR2 is SYDVKM. Trimming cost V 6 bases and J 3 bases, with 12 bases left between them. As DNA, the CDR3 is TGTGCCAGCAGGGCCCCATCAGGCTACGAGCAGTACTTC. Encoded protein: CASRAPSGYEQYF.

This clonotype was found many times. The chain joins TRBV7-8 to TRBJ1-5; the D is unclear. Trimming removed 0 bases at V and 1 base at J, with 10 bases between. Germline V gives CDR1 SGHVS, CDR2 FQNEAQ. CDR3 size: 16 residues. Here the CDR3 reads CASSLATGLSNQPQHF. CDR3 DNA sequence: TGTGCCAGCAGCTTAGCGACCGGGCTGAGCAATCAGCCCCAGCATTTT.

This clonotype was seen a handful of times. The chain links TRBV28 to TRBJ1-1, with D possibly matching TRBD1 (6 bases). The germline CDR1 and CDR2 sequences are MDHEN and SYDVKM. Trimming removed 5 bases from V and 11 bases from J, with 18 bases in between. This CDR3 is 13 amino acids long. The CDR3 loop reads CASSPTGTLRAFF. CDR3 DNA: TGTGCCAGCAGTCCGACAGGAACACTGAGGGCTTTCTTT.

The chain employs TRBV4-2 and TRBJ1-2; 8 nucleotides match TRBD1. With V trimmed by 1 base and J by 8 bases, 0 bases remained unmatched. The CDR3 loop spans 12 amino acids. Germline loops: CDR1 LGHNA, CDR2 YNFKEQ. The CDR3 loop is CASSQGTGGYTF. CDR3 in DNA: TGTGCCAGCAGCCAAGGGACAGGGGGCTACACCTTC.

There are many counts of this clonotype. This chain joins TRBV7-2 and TRBJ1-1; maybe TRBD1 (6 bases). Trimming removed 4 bases from V and 2 bases from J, with 11 bases in between. Germline CDR1 is SGHTA and CDR2 is FQGNSA. The CDR3 has 14 residues. The CDR3 is CASSWGAFNTEAFF. The CDR3 region has the DNA TGTGCCAGCAGCTGGGGGGCATTCAACACTGAAGCTTTCTTT.

The CDR3 DNA follows: TGTGCCAGCACCGCCGGGGCCTGGAACACCATATATTTT. The encoded protein is CASTAGAWNTIYF. The V and J genes are TRBV6-5 and TRBJ1-3, with D maybe TRBD1 (5 bases). The CDR3 covers 13 residues. Germline V gene sequence: CDR1 MNHEY, CDR2 SVGAGI. V was clipped by 7 bases and J by 7 bases, with 14 bases between them.

V is TRBV28 and J is TRBJ2-7; possible D gene TRBD1, 6 bases. V was shortened by 5 bases and J by 0 bases, with 14 bases between the two germline ends. The CDR3 covers 15 residues. Germline-derived CDR1 and CDR2 are MDHEN and SYDVKM. The CDR3 reads CASSPPGTPSYEQYF. For the CDR3, the DNA is TGTGCCAGCAGTCCACCCGGGACACCCTCCTACGAGCAGTACTTC.

This clonotype was detected only a few times. The chain combines TRBV28 with TRBJ1-1; 7 bases are shared with TRBD1. CDR3 length equals 13 residues. Germline V CDR1 and CDR2: MDHEN, SYDVKM. V was clipped by 3 bases and J by 3 bases; unmatched bases: 1. CDR3 protein: CASSFQGDTEAFF. The CDR3 bases are TGTGCCAGCAGTTTCCAGGGGGACACTGAAGCTTTCTTT.

In its sample, this clonotype was seen a few times. The CDR3 loop reads CASSREDRVYEQYF. CDR3 coding DNA: TGCGCCAGCAGCCGAGAGGACAGGGTGTACGAGCAGTACTTC. This chain uses TRBV4-1 with TRBJ2-7, with 8 bases that match TRBD1. The germline V gene encodes CDR1 MGHRA and CDR2 YSYEKL. Trimming took 4 bases from V and 4 from J; bases not matched to a gene: 6. The length of the CDR3 is 14 residues.

In this sample, this clonotype turned up a few times. The chain carries TRBV5-6 and TRBJ2-2; 7 nucleotides match TRBD1. The V segment lost 0 bases and the J segment 0 bases; nucleotides outside the gene matches: 11. The CDR3 has 19 residues. The germline gives CDR1 SGHDT, CDR2 YYEEEE. The CDR3 loop is CASSLASGGKTSNTGELFF. The CDR3 DNA reads TGTGCCAGCAGCTTGGCCTCAGGGGGAAAGACCTCGAACACCGGGGAGCTGTTTTTT.

This chain uses TRBV19 with TRBJ2-7, with TRBD1 as a possible D gene (6 bases). CDR1 and CDR2 (germline): LNHDA, SQIVND (reference sequence). The CDR3 consists of 15 residues. The V and J ends lost 4 bases and 2 bases respectively, with 15 bases between them. The CDR3 region is CASSNGQLRTYEQYF. The CDR3, as DNA: TGTGCCAGTAGTAATGGACAGTTGAGAACCTACGAGCAGTACTTC.

This clonotype was detected ten times or more. This sequence joins TRBV7-2 and TRBJ1-5, with TRBD1 as a possible D gene (5 bases). The CDR3 covers 16 residues. V lost 5 bases and J 3 bases, leaving 17 bases between the germline ends. Germline assignment: CDR1 SGHTA and CDR2 FQGNSA. CDR3 sequence reads: CASSPRWGRVNQPQHF. The CDR3 nucleotides read TGTGCCAGCAGCCCGCGGTGGGGACGGGTCAATCAGCCCCAGCATTTT.

Only a few counts were recorded for this clonotype. The rearrangement links TRBV6-1 to TRBJ1-2; weak D call: TRBD1 (6 bases). V was cut by 6 bases and J by 5 bases, with 16 bases left in between. Germline CDR1 MNHNS, CDR2 SASEGT. The length of the CDR3 is 14 residues. The CDR3 bases are TGTGCCAGCAGGCCCAAGGGGGGCTGGTATGGCTACACCTTC. It codes for CASRPKGGWYGYTF.

This clonotype occurred a few times. The chain joins TRBV28 to TRBJ2-2; D unresolved. The germline V and J ends were trimmed by 8 bases and 5 bases, with 15 bases remaining between them. The CDR3 extends over 14 amino acids. The germline V gene has CDR1 MDHEN and CDR2 SYDVKM. The CDR3 DNA sequence: TGTGCCAGCCCAAACAGAAGGACGACCGGGGAGCTGTTTTTT. Amino acids: CASPNRRTTGELFF.

In its sample, this clonotype was seen many times. The chain combines TRBV6-1 with TRBJ2-1; D is perhaps TRBD2 (5 bases). The CDR3 totals 16 residues. CDR1 and CDR2 (germline): MNHNS, SASEGT. V lost 1 base, J lost 2 bases, and 12 bases lay in between. The CDR3 protein is CASSEVDGGAYNEQFF. DNA for the CDR3: TGTGCCAGCAGTGAAGTCGACGGAGGAGCCTACAATGAGCAGTTCTTC.